A selection of T cell receptor beta chains follows, all from one sample in a study of shared T cell receptors in the human thymus. The table came from immunoSEQ multiplex PCR; TCRdb's copy has only in-frame clones and leaves some out. The repertoire holds approximately 660,000 clones, with around 89% as singletons. These data were likewise used in another study, on human thymus T cells.

What was sequenced was thymocytes. Receptors originate from a boy younger than two with a congenital heart defect. The CDR3 runs from the conserved cysteine through the conserved F or W. D genes are given only for firm matches.

d_gene	v_gene	j_gene	CDR3aa
-	TRBV6-1	TRBJ2-7	CASSELPRDTSSYEQYF
TRBD2	TRBV27	TRBJ2-7	CASSSPDSGTRYEQYF
TRBD2	TRBV14	TRBJ2-7	CASSHGTSGSYEQYF
-	TRBV28	TRBJ1-1	CASSFAGGAGTEAFF
TRBD2	TRBV27	TRBJ2-1	CASLSGSGKIGEQFF
-	TRBV11-2	TRBJ1-2	CASSLGRDYGYTF
-	TRBV4-3	TRBJ1-6	CASSQIRAGANSPLHF
-	TRBV5-1	TRBJ2-7	CASSLVTDYEQYF
TRBD1	TRBV7-3	TRBJ2-3	CASSPLPGQSTDTQYF
-	TRBV7-8	TRBJ1-5	CASSTRQNQPQHF
-	TRBV29-1	TRBJ1-6	CPMGGHSNSPLHF
-	TRBV20-1	TRBJ1-1	CSARQTGEAFF
TRBD2	TRBV6-6	TRBJ2-3	CASSRSGTSVTDTQYF
-	TRBV30	TRBJ1-5	CAWAQQAPNQPQHF
-	TRBV29-1	TRBJ2-7	CSVSSISDYEQYF
TRBD2	TRBV4-2	TRBJ2-4	CASSQDLAGGVQYF
TRBD2	TRBV6-6	TRBJ2-1	CASSPTSGNNYEQFF
-	TRBV27	TRBJ2-7	CASSRFYVHEQYF
TRBD2	TRBV7-2	TRBJ2-1	CASSLKVGLAGYNEQFF
TRBD1	TRBV14	TRBJ2-7	CASSQSQGIYEQYF
TRBD2	TRBV6-1	TRBJ2-3	CASSELLAVRTDTQYF
-	TRBV7-9	TRBJ2-5	CASSSGRSLQLETQYF
TRBD2	TRBV4-1	TRBJ2-3	CASSQVHRLAADTQYF
-	TRBV19	TRBJ1-1	CASSRAREVKNTEAFF
TRBD1	TRBV2	TRBJ2-1	CASSLAPGDRDNEQFF
TRBD2	TRBV27	TRBJ2-3	CASSSPNWREVPDTQYF
TRBD2	TRBV25-1	TRBJ2-3	CASNLAGTDTQYF
TRBD2	TRBV5-1	TRBJ2-1	CASSANPGGLGNEQFF
-	TRBV7-2	TRBJ1-1	CASSSTDGHVNTEAFF
TRBD1	TRBV5-6	TRBJ2-6	CASSWAQGASGANVLTF
-	TRBV10-1	TRBJ2-1	CASSESSGGRANEQFF
TRBD2	TRBV5-1	TRBJ2-2	CASSFLAGFGLNTGELFF
TRBD2	TRBV19	TRBJ2-3	CASSIDLAGNTDTQYF
TRBD1	TRBV4-3	TRBJ2-1	CASSPGDRTNEQFF
TRBD2	TRBV29-1	TRBJ2-1	CSIPPESGRQPSYNEQFF
-	TRBV28	TRBJ1-3	CASSLPTGKEGPSGNTIYF
TRBD2	TRBV10-3	TRBJ2-7	CAISEPPRLAEPYEQYF
TRBD2	TRBV7-9	TRBJ2-1	CASSLAQLAGGAYNEQFF
-	TRBV12-5	TRBJ2-7	CASGLVTGGAAGAKKTVDEQYF
TRBD1	TRBV6-1	TRBJ1-2	CASSEPHRRGHQGYTF
TRBD2	TRBV5-1	TRBJ2-1	CASRPSGSLNNEQFF
TRBD1	TRBV6-5	TRBJ2-1	CASSYRQGRHNEQFF